A selection of T cell receptor beta chains follows, all from one sample in a study of blood T cell repertoires in COVID-19. Using immunoSEQ multiplex PCR, the repertoire was profiled, and TCRdb retains in-frame clones only, with some absent. The sample lists about 360,000 clones, around 87% occurring once. Sequences were obtained from PBMCs or T cells enriched from blood (not recorded which). The receptors were sampled from a man aged 40-49 years in a cohort exposed to, infected with or recovered from COVID-19 (not recorded which). Each CDR3 is given with its conserved first and last residue. D genes are given only for firm matches. The size field is filled for only some rows; it gives once, few, many or a size class.

j_call,clone_size,d_call,v_call,cdr3_nt,cdr3_aa
TRBJ2-3,.,TRBD2,TRBV29-1,TGCAGCGTTGGGGGTATAGCGGGAGTGTTAGATACGCAGTATTTT,CSVGGIAGVLDTQYF
TRBJ2-7,.,TRBD2,TRBV9,TGTGCCAGCAGCGTGGGGACTAGCGGGAGTTTCAACGAGCAGTACTTC,CASSVGTSGSFNEQYF
TRBJ2-5,.,.,TRBV18,TGTGCCAGCTCACCGCCCAGCGGGTTAGAGACCCAGTACTTC,CASSPPSGLETQYF
TRBJ2-1,few,TRBD2,TRBV7-8,TGTGCCAGCAGCTTGGGGACTACCATTGGCGGGAGCGAGTTCTTC,CASSLGTTIGGSEFF
TRBJ1-2,.,.,TRBV5-6,TGTGCCAGCAGCTTGGCACCAGAGAGGGGCTACACCTTC,CASSLAPERGYTF
TRBJ2-3,.,.,TRBV5-4,TGTGCCAGCAGCCCGGGGAGCACAGATACGCAGTATTTT,CASSPGSTDTQYF
TRBJ2-1,.,TRBD2,TRBV13,TGTGCCAGCAGCTTAGGCCTAGCGGGAGGGCAGAATGAGCAGTTCTTC,CASSLGLAGGQNEQFF
TRBJ1-5,.,TRBD1,TRBV4-2,TGTGCCAGCAGCCAAGTGCAGGGGGCAAATCAGCCCCAGCATTTT,CASSQVQGANQPQHF
TRBJ2-7,.,TRBD2,TRBV28,TGTGCCAGCAGTTTAAACCGACTAGCTGATTCCTACGAGCAGTACTTC,CASSLNRLADSYEQYF
TRBJ2-7,.,TRBD1,TRBV10-3,TGTGCCACCGGGGGTGCCGGACAGGGCTACGAGCAGTACTTC,CATGGAGQGYEQYF
TRBJ2-5,.,.,TRBV2,TGTGCCAGCAATGGGGCGGAGCAAGAGACCCAGTACTTC,CASNGAEQETQYF
TRBJ1-2,.,.,TRBV5-1,TGCGCCAGCAGCTCCCAGGGGCAGAGCTATGGCTACACCTTC,CASSSQGQSYGYTF
TRBJ2-4,.,.,TRBV5-1,TGCGCCAGCAGCTTGTCGGCGGTTGGGTCCAGAAACATTCAGTACTTC,CASSLSAVGSRNIQYF